These T cell receptor beta chains were read from a single sample in a study of blood T cell repertoires in COVID-19. Some clones are missing from TCRdb's copy, which holds only in-frame ones; the method was immunoSEQ multiplex PCR. The sample has 250,000 to 400,000 clones; around 90% are singletons. The material sequenced was peripheral blood. These receptors originate from a man in his forties or fifties with active or convalescent COVID-19. The CDR3 runs from the conserved cysteine through the conserved F or W. D genes are given only for firm matches. Not every row has a clone size; where given, it reads once, few, many or a size class.

>TRBJ2-2|TRBV6-5|.|.
CAISGTGELFF
TGTGCCATTTCCGGCACCGGGGAGCTGTTTTTT
>TRBJ2-1|TRBV7-3|.|.
CASSLRSGPTYNEQFF
TGTGCCAGCAGCTTAAGGTCCGGTCCTACCTACAATGAGCAGTTCTTC
>TRBJ1-1|TRBV5-4|.|.
CASSLPPNTEAFF
TGTGCCAGCAGCTTGCCTCCGAACACTGAAGCTTTCTTT
>TRBJ2-1|TRBV4-2|.|TRBD2
CASSQGSSGGPWDNEQFF
TGTGCCAGCAGCCAAGGGTCTAGCGGGGGGCCGTGGGACAATGAGCAGTTCTTC
>TRBJ1-3|TRBV14|few|.
CASSQVSSGNTIYF
TGTGCCAGCAGCCAAGTCAGCTCTGGAAACACCATATATTTT
>TRBJ1-1|TRBV6-2/TRBV6-3|.|.
CASSYLTGGRTEAFF
TGTGCCAGCAGTTATCTCACAGGTGGGCGGACTGAAGCTTTCTTT
>TRBJ1-3|TRBV28|.|.
CASSSLHRSGNTIYF
TGTGCCAGCAGTTCATTACATCGCTCTGGAAACACCATATATTTT
>TRBJ1-2|TRBV2|.|TRBD1
CASRNGQGVYGYTF
TGTGCCAGCAGGAACGGACAGGGGGTCTATGGCTACACCTTC
>TRBJ1-2|TRBV5-4|.|.
CASSRDSYGYTF
TGTGCCAGCAGCCGCGACAGCTATGGCTACACCTTC
>TRBJ2-1|TRBV9|once|TRBD2
CASSLAGGRLNEQFF
TGTGCCAGCAGTTTAGCGGGGGGCCGATTGAATGAGCAGTTCTTC
>TRBJ1-1|TRBV18|.|.
CASSPFRGMNTEAFF
TGTGCCAGCTCACCATTTAGGGGTATGAACACTGAAGCTTTCTTT
>TRBJ1-5|TRBV28|.|.
CASIPSFNQPQHF
TGTGCCAGCATTCCCTCCTTCAATCAGCCCCAGCATTTT
>TRBJ2-1|TRBV3-1/TRBV3-2|.|.
CASSGGASDYNEQFF
TGTGCCAGCAGCGGGGGGGCTAGCGACTACAATGAGCAGTTCTTC
>TRBJ2-1|TRBV10-3|.|TRBD1
CAISQDRGYNEQFF
TGTGCCATCAGCCAGGACAGGGGATACAATGAGCAGTTCTTC
>TRBJ2-7|TRBV2|.|TRBD1
CASNELTGGGDEQYF
TGTGCCAGCAATGAACTGACAGGGGGCGGGGACGAGCAGTACTTC
>TRBJ2-3|TRBV29-1|.|TRBD2
CSVGTSGRAPTDTQYF
TGCAGCGTGGGGACTAGCGGGAGGGCCCCCACAGATACGCAGTATTTT
>TRBJ2-2|TRBV2|few|.
CASSDFRRVGTGELFF
TGTGCCAGCAGTGATTTTCGCAGGGTGGGGACCGGGGAGCTGTTTTTT
>TRBJ1-1|TRBV7-2|.|.
CASSINKDRNTEAFF
TGTGCCAGCAGCATAAACAAAGATCGAAACACTGAAGCTTTCTTT
>TRBJ2-7|TRBV27|.|TRBD1
CASSLGQGAYEQYF
TGTGCCAGCAGCCTTGGACAGGGGGCCTACGAGCAGTACTTC
>TRBJ2-1|TRBV5-1|.|.
CASSLGDSDGNEQFF
TGCGCCAGCAGCTTGGGGGACTCAGACGGGAATGAGCAGTTCTTC
>TRBJ2-6|TRBV30|few|.
CAWDTGFSGANVLTF
TGTGCCTGGGATACAGGTTTCTCTGGGGCCAACGTCCTGACTTTC
>TRBJ2-3|TRBV7-2|.|.
CASSLDNWSTDTQYF
TGTGCCAGCAGCTTAGATAACTGGAGCACAGATACGCAGTATTTT
>TRBJ1-6|TRBV2|.|TRBD1
CATGTGNSPLHF
TGTGCCACCGGGACAGGGAATTCACCCCTCCACTTT
>TRBJ1-6|TRBV5-4|.|TRBD1
CATREIGGIMGSPLHF
TGTGCCACCAGGGAAATAGGGGGCATCATGGGTTCACCCCTCCACTTT
>TRBJ1-3|TRBV2|.|.
CASSPRQSSLKNTIYF
TGTGCCAGCAGTCCACGACAGTCCTCCCTGAAAAACACCATATATTTT
>TRBJ1-1|TRBV28|.|.
CASRLYTEAFF
TGTGCCAGCAGACTATACACTGAAGCTTTCTTT
>TRBJ2-3|TRBV2|.|.
CASSPQGGGTDTQYF
TGTGCCAGCAGCCCTCAAGGGGGGGGCACAGATACGCAGTATTTT
>TRBJ2-5|TRBV9|.|TRBD1
CASSVGTGQETQYF
TGTGCCAGCAGCGTAGGGACAGGTCAAGAGACCCAGTACTTC
>TRBJ1-1|TRBV4-3|.|TRBD1
CASSSGGNTEAFF
TGCGCCAGCAGCTCAGGGGGCAACACTGAAGCTTTCTTT
>TRBJ2-2|TRBV9|.|TRBD2
CASSVDEAGGDTGELFF
TGTGCCAGCAGCGTAGACGAAGCGGGGGGAGACACCGGGGAGCTGTTTTTT